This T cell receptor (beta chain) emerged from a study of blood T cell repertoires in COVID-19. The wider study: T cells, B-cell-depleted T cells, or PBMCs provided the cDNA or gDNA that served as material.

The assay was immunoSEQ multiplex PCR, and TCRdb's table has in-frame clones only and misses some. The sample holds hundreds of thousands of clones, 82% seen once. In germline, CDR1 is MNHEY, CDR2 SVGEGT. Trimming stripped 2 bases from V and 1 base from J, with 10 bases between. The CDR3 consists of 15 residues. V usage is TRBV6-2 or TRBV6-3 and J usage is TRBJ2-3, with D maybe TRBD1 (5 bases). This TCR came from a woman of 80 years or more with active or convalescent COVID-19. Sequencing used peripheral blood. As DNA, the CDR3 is TGTGCCAGCAGTTACGGCAGGGTCGGCACAGATACGCAGTATTTT. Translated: CASSYGRVGTDTQYF.